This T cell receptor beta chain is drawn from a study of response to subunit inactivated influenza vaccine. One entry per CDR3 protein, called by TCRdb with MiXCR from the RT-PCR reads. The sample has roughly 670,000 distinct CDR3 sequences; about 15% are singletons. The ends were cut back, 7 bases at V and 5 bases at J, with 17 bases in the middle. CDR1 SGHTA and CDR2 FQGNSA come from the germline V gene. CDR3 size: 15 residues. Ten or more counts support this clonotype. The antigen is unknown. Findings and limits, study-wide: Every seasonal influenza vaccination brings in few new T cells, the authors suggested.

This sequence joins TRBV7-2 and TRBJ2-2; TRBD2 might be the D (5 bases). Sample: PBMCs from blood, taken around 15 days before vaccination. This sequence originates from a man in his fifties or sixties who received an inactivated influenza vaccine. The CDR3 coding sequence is TGTGCCAGCAACTTCGGACTTACAACAACCGGGGAGCTGTTTTTT. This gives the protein CASNFGLTTTGELFF. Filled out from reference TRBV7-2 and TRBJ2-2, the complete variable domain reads GAGVSQSPSNKVTEKGKDVELRCDPISGHTALYWYRQSLGQGLEFLIYFQGNSAPDKSGLPSDRFSAERTGGSVSTLTIQRTQQEDSAVYLCASNFGLTTTGELFFGEGSRLTVL.